This T cell receptor beta chain was captured in a study of vaccination and CD4 T cells after COVID-19 (dated by TCRdb to the early 2020s). For the study in its entirety: Six males and four females were included in the convalescent cohort, with two Hispanic individuals, seven Caucasians, two Asians and one multiracial person represented. An earlier paper using these donors assessed, at the TCR clonotype level, memory CD4+ T cell crossreactivity between SARS-CoV-2 and common cold coronavirus spike proteins. Overlapping spike peptide pools from SARS-CoV-2 and from the common cold coronaviruses HCoV-NL63, HCoV-OC43 and HCoV-229E were used as culture stimuli. In roughly nine COVID-19 convalescent patients and a few infection-naive healthy vaccine recipients, the spike-specific CD4+ TCR repertoire before mRNA vaccination was compared with the repertoire after mRNA vaccination. Post-COVID blood samples from convalescent patients were collected a median of roughly 100 days after diagnosis, with a range of 35 to 161 days. Control cultures received a CEFX viral epitope pool as the positive control, an HIV-1 Nef peptide pool as the negative control, or no peptide. Post-vaccine blood samples were taken a median of about 72 days after the second vaccine dose, with a range of about 13 to 250 days. Participants received two doses of either the Pfizer-BioNTech BNT162b2 vaccine (n=8) or the Moderna mRNA-1273 vaccine (n=2).

V loses 4 bases at its end and J loses 5 bases; junction bases beyond the gene matches: 8. The germline V gene (reference sequence) supplies CDR1 DFQATT and CDR2 SNEGSKA. Reading from cysteine to phenylalanine, the CDR3 counts 14 amino acids. The kept DNA is CDR3 alone, 42 bases in frame from the first base. Within its sample, this clonotype is large (0.1 to 1%). Its target antigen remains unknown. No base-level quality is on record; no much larger clone is a single base apart. What the treatment or condition label conveys for this sample: roughly 10-day PBMC culture with coronavirus spike peptide pools or control peptides (ViraFEST assay). CD4+ T cells from unexposed donors were collected before the COVID-19 pandemic (2011-2018). The study used the ViraFEST assay, which expanded antigen-specific T cells with peptide pools and then identified expanded clonotypes by TCR sequencing. Each well held 2.2 million or so PBMCs cultured in IMDM containing roughly 5.5% human AB serum and approximately 9.1 IU/ml IL-2, with about 9.4 ug/ml peptide pools added. Half of the culture medium was replaced with fresh IL-2-containing medium on days 3 and 7. After around 11 days of culture, CD4+ T cells were isolated by negative selection using the EasySep CD4+ T cell isolation kit. As far as cell numbers permitted, CD4+ T cells from unexposed donors were tested for reactivity against SARS-CoV-2 S and N as well as four spike pools from common cold coronaviruses. PBMCs were separated from whole blood using Ficoll-Paque Plus gradient centrifugation and then either used fresh or cryopreserved at -140C. Triplicate wells were generally used for each culture condition. Leukapheresis product for the unexposed donors was purchased commercially.

Study-wide conclusions, independent of this receptor: In convalescent patients, a median roughly 83% of post-vaccine SARS-CoV-2-reactive clones were detected only after vaccination, and vaccine-specific priming was suggested by this finding. The median count of SARS-CoV-2-reactive clonotypes went up from around 23 after infection to approximately 40 after vaccination, although the change was not significant. The study included relatively few convalescent patients and did not analyze early timepoints after natural infection. Of the vaccine-specific clones in convalescent patients, 304 of 307, or nearly all, reacted only to SARS-CoV-2 spike and did not cross-react with common cold coronaviruses.

The library was made by PCR. TCR sequencing of DNA from cultured CD4+ T cells used the Oncomine TCR Beta short-read assay at the Johns Hopkins FTIC core. The QIAamp micro DNA kit was used to extract genomic DNA from the cultured CD4+ T cells. Oncomine TCR Beta libraries from cultured CD4+ T cells were pooled with unique dual indexes and sequenced on an Illumina iSeq 100. In the paper's pipeline: Non-productive sequences were filtered out, and CDR3s that did not start with C, did not end with F or W, or were shorter than 7 amino acids were discarded. Antigen-specific clonotypes were identified with the MANAFEST web application by comparing peptide-stimulated wells with reference and other culture wells. An FDR below 0.05, an odds ratio above 5, and a productive frequency above 0.1% in at least two of three replicate wells were required for clones to be considered positive. A clonotype was classed as cross-reactive if the clonotype showed significant expansion both in SARS-CoV-2 spike wells and in at least one common cold coronavirus spike condition. Similarity between CDR3 sequences was evaluated in R version 3.6.1 using Levenshtein distances (stringdist) and unrooted phylogenetic trees (ape). TCRdb reprocessed the public reads (quality trimming at Q25 with fastp, clone calling with MiXCR) and kept in-frame beta chains. Identical CDR3 proteins give one entry, which carries the most common genes and DNA. Here the V and J calls rest on TCRdb's processing, not on the authors' analysis. This sample has some 7,000 distinct CDR3 sequences in its table, and 35% to 45% of those were observed once. Around 30% of the sample belongs to the ten largest clones.

The TCR was taken from a human donor in good health. Rearrangement joined TRBV20-1 to TRBJ1-2, with TRBD1 identical over 9 junction bases. The sample was CD4+ T cells from blood, cultured in vitro. Read as DNA, the sequence is TGCAGTGCTACGAGCGGGGACAGGGAATATGGCTACACCTTC. It is translated as CSATSGDREYGYTF.